These 20 T cell receptor beta chains came from one sample sequenced in a study of T cell responses to AZD1222 COVID-19 vaccine. Only in-frame clones appear in the TCRdb table, and some are missing; sequencing was by immunoSEQ multiplex PCR. There are 150,000 to 190,000 clones in the sample; 88% occur only once, and about 7% lies in the top ten. The material was peripheral blood, obtained after recovery from COVID-19. All receptors derive from an adult who had recovered from COVID-19.

The chain joins TRBV5-4 to TRBJ2-7; 7 bases align to TRBD1. This CDR3 is built from 15 residues. V lost 0 bases and J lost 2; bases outside the gene matches: 5. Per the germline V gene, CDR1 is SGHNT and CDR2 is YYREEE (reference sequence). CDR3 sequence: CASSLATGATYEQYF. The CDR3 nucleotides read TGTGCCAGCAGCTTGGCAACAGGGGCGACCTACGAGCAGTACTTC.

This rearrangement joins TRBV6-1 to TRBJ2-7; D is uncertain. CDR3 length equals 12 residues. V lost 1 base and J 4 bases, leaving 5 bases between the germline ends. CDR1 is MNHNS and CDR2 is SASEGT in the germline V gene. CDR3 protein: CASSEVGYEQYF. The CDR3 DNA reads as TGTGCCAGCAGTGAAGTAGGATACGAGCAGTACTTC.

J is TRBJ1-1 and V is TRBV5-8; tentative D call: TRBD1 (6 bases). Germline V lookup: CDR1 SGHTS, CDR2 YDEGEE. Trimming took 3 bases from V and 0 from J, leaving 21 bases between them. The CDR3 contains 18 residues. The CDR3 nucleotides read TGTGCCAGCAGCTCTCCCGACAGGTCGATTATCATGAACACTGAAGCTTTCTTT. Translation gives CASSSPDRSIIMNTEAFF.

J is TRBJ1-1 and V is TRBV9, with 10 positions matching TRBD1. The CDR3 has 14 amino acids. V was pared by 2 bases and J by 3 bases, with 1 base of the junction left unmatched. Germline assignment: CDR1 SGDLS and CDR2 YYNGEE. Here the CDR3 DNA reads TGTGCCAGCAGCGTTGGGACAGGGGACACTGAAGCTTTCTTT. It translates to CASSVGTGDTEAFF.

In its sample, this clone was seen a few times. The chain is built from TRBV28 and TRBJ2-7; D may be TRBD1 or TRBD2 (6 bases each). The V gene's germline CDR1 is MDHEN and CDR2 SYDVKM. The V end lost 5 bases, the J end lost 2 bases, and 13 bases lay between the germline ends. This CDR3 contains 14 residues. CDR3 sequence (DNA): TGTGCCAGCAGTAGGGGCGGGACACCCTACGAGCAGTACTTC. It specifies CASSRGGTPYEQYF.

The chain combines TRBV21-1 with TRBJ1-1. TRBV21-1 is described as a pseudogene. The CDR3 has 16 residues. The CDR3 sequence is CASSKVGLGPNTEAFF. In nucleotides, the CDR3 is TGTGCCAGCAGCAAAGTCGGGCTGGGTCCGAACACTGAAGCTTTCTTT.

The chain uses TRBV19 and TRBJ2-1; D not resolved. This CDR3 region has 15 residues. Trimming took 6 bases from V and 7 from J, leaving 19 bases between them. Looked up from germline, CDR1 is LNHDA and CDR2 is SQIVND (reference sequence). The CDR3 sequence is CASRVGWSSGNEQFF. The CDR3 nucleotides are TGTGCCAGTAGGGTCGGGTGGAGCTCTGGGAATGAGCAGTTCTTC.

The V call is TRBV2, the J call TRBJ1-6; TRBD1 matches 7 bases. The trim removed 0 bases at V and 10 bases at J, leaving 9 bases unmatched. The CDR3 is made up of 16 amino acids. The germline CDR1 and CDR2 sequences are SNHLY and FYNNEI. The CDR3 DNA reads TGTGCCAGCAGTGAAGCCCCAACAGGGGCCCTATCACCCCTCCACTTT. This codes for CASSEAPTGALSPLHF.

The gene calls are TRBV28 and TRBJ2-2, with D hard to call. Between the trimmed V and J ends, which lost 7 bases and 5 bases, there was a span of 5 bases. Germline lookup yields CDR1 MDHEN and CDR2 SYDVKM. This CDR3 region has 11 residues. Written as DNA, the CDR3 is TGTGCCAGCAAATCTACCGGGGAGCTGTTTTTT. As protein: CASKSTGELFF.

The V gene is TRBV18, the J gene TRBJ2-7; D uncertain. Germline lookup yields CDR1 KGHSH and CDR2 LQKENI. There are 16 residues in the CDR3. V was trimmed by 3 bases and J by 2 bases, leaving 17 bases between them. CDR3 nucleotides: TGTGCCAGCTCACCCCAATCGAAAGCGCCCACCTACGAGCAGTACTTC. It yields the protein CASSPQSKAPTYEQYF.

The rearrangement joins TRBV7-9 to TRBJ2-7; 7 nucleotides agree with TRBD1. The CDR3 totals 15 residues. V lost 5 bases and J lost 2; bases outside the gene matches: 9. Germline values: CDR1 SEHNR, CDR2 FQNEAQ (reference sequence). This CDR3 reads CASSREGGQTYEQYF. The DNA of the CDR3 is TGTGCCAGCAGCCGTGAAGGGGGCCAGACCTACGAGCAGTACTTC.

The rearrangement links TRBV3-1 (or the pseudogene TRBV3-2) to TRBJ2-7, with 8 bases that match TRBD2. Trimming cost V 0 bases and J 0 bases; bases outside gene matches: 4. Per the germline V gene, CDR1 is LGHDT and CDR2 is YNNKEL (reference sequence). The CDR3 is 16 amino acids. The CDR3 region is CASSQDLAGGSYEQYF. CDR3 sequence (DNA): TGTGCCAGCAGCCAAGACCTCGCGGGGGGCTCCTACGAGCAGTACTTC.

V gene TRBV7-2 combines with J gene TRBJ2-2, with 9 bases matching TRBD2. V dropped 0 bases and J dropped 5; count of bases not matched to a gene: 1. The CDR3 is 15 residues long. The V gene's germline CDR1 is SGHTA and CDR2 FQGNSA. The CDR3 DNA is TGTGCCAGCAGCTTAGCAGCGGGGGGTACCGGGGAGCTGTTTTTT. This encodes CASSLAAGGTGELFF.

Concerning this clone itself: The identical CDR3 is also encoded by other nucleotide sequences in the sample. The gene calls are TRBV24-1 and TRBJ1-2; D might be TRBD1 (5 bases). CDR1 is KGHDR and CDR2 is SFDVKD in the germline V gene. Between the trimmed V and J ends, which lost 0 bases and 8 bases, there was a span of 6 bases. The CDR3 is 12 amino acids. The CDR3 sequence is CATSDLGGGYTF. The CDR3 region has the DNA TGTGCCACCAGTGATTTGGGGGGAGGCTACACCTTC.

V gene TRBV18 combines with J gene TRBJ2-3; 10 bases fit TRBD2. V was pared by 3 bases and J by 0 bases, with 12 bases of the junction left unmatched. CDR3 length: 19 amino acids. The V gene's germline CDR1 is KGHSH and CDR2 LQKENI. CDR3 nucleotides: TGTGCCAGCTCACCCCTGCCGGCTAGCGGGAGCCTTAGCACAGATACGCAGTATTTT. Protein sequence: CASSPLPASGSLSTDTQYF.

The rearrangement links TRBV3-1 (or the pseudogene TRBV3-2) to TRBJ1-5, with a weak D call TRBD1 (5 bases). V was clipped by 3 bases and J by 6 bases, with 15 bases between them. Germline V gene data show CDR1 as LGHDT and CDR2 as YNNKEL (reference sequence). The CDR3 has 15 amino acids. The CDR3, as DNA: TGTGCCAGCAGCCAGAAAGGCGGGGGATTTCAGCCCCAGCATTTT. Its protein is CASSQKGGGFQPQHF.

This chain joins TRBV4-2 and TRBJ1-2; D is undetermined. The length of the CDR3 is 14 residues. CDR1 and CDR2 (germline): LGHNA, YNFKEQ. Trimming removed 4 bases from V and 3 bases from J, with 12 bases in between. This chain's CDR3 is CASSPTEIDYGYTF. CDR3 nucleotides: TGTGCCAGCAGCCCTACGGAGATCGACTATGGCTACACCTTC.

This chain joins TRBV4-3 and TRBJ2-2; D is uncertain. The CDR3 has 14 residues. The V and J ends lost 0 bases and 6 bases respectively, with 8 bases between them. Germline loops: CDR1 LGHNA, CDR2 YSLEER. CDR3 in DNA: TGCGCCAGCAGCCAAGAGGGCAGCCCCGGGGAGCTGTTTTTT. This sequence encodes CASSQEGSPGELFF.

The chain has TRBV24-1 and TRBJ2-2; TRBD1 aligns across 8 bases. This CDR3 has 16 amino acids. The germline gives CDR1 KGHDR, CDR2 SFDVKD. The J segment lost 1 base and the V segment lost 4 bases, leaving 4 bases of the junction unmatched. CDR3 in DNA: TGTGCCACCAGTGAGGCCGGGACAGGGAACACCGGGGAGCTGTTTTTT. Translated, it gives CATSEAGTGNTGELFF.

V usage is TRBV6-5 and J usage is TRBJ1-1; D is undetermined. The CDR3 totals 11 residues. V shed 7 bases and J shed 6 bases, with 9 bases lying between them. Per germline, CDR1 MNHEY and CDR2 SVGAGI. CDR3 amino acids: CASKEVAEAFF. The CDR3 bases are TGTGCCAGCAAGGAGGTCGCTGAAGCTTTCTTT.